These 19 T cell receptor beta chains share one sample of origin, sequenced in a study of regulatory T cells in long-lasting Graves disease. Construction of the TCR beta libraries employed iRepertoire HTBI primers in conjunction with Arm-PCR of CDR3 regions. TCRdb reprocessed the multiplex PCR reads via MiXCR and lists one record per CDR3 protein. In the table there are approximately 380,000 distinct CDR3 sequences, less than 25% of which are singletons. Time point of the sample: persistent/refractory GD, antithyroid drugs over 5 years with positive TRAb. Making the TCR library involved RNA that had been extracted from PBMCs. Source: peripheral blood mononuclear cells (PBMCs), taken when the disease was refractory, from a patient treated with antithyroid drugs. These receptor sequences come from a female donor with Graves disease.

This sequence joins TRBV7-8 and TRBJ2-1, with D possibly being TRBD2 (5 bases). V was cut by 0 bases and J by 0 bases, with 15 bases left in between. The germline V gene encodes CDR1 SGHVS and CDR2 FQNEAQ. This CDR3 comprises 18 residues. CDR3 nucleotide sequence: TGTGCCAGCAGCTTAGCGAAAGCAAGCGGTTCCTCCTACAATGAGCAGTTCTTC. Protein product: CASSLAKASGSSYNEQFF.

This clonotype was detected a few times. The V call is TRBV5-4, the J call TRBJ1-2; 9 bases agree with TRBD1. V lost 6 bases and J lost 0; bases outside the gene matches: 12. Per the germline V gene, CDR1 is SGHNT and CDR2 is YYREEE (reference sequence). The CDR3 has 17 residues. CDR3 nucleotides: TGTGCCAGCACCCCCGGCGGACAGGGGCACTCTAACTATGGCTACACCTTC. It encodes CASTPGGQGHSNYGYTF.

The chain carries TRBV6-1 and TRBJ2-7; TRBD1 aligns across 10 bases. The CDR3 has 15 amino acids. The germline CDR1 and CDR2 sequences are MNHNS and SASEGT. Trimming at V came to 6 bases and at J to 2 bases, leaving 7 bases not matched to a gene. The CDR3 region is CASREPGQGTYEQYF. The CDR3, as DNA: TGTGCCAGCAGGGAGCCGGGACAGGGGACCTACGAGCAGTACTTC.

Concerning this clonotype: A much bigger clone sits one base away, suggesting this may be a read error. This chain connects TRBV7-9 to TRBJ2-7, with a possible D match to TRBD2 (6 bases). The CDR3 runs 12 residues. Germline-derived CDR1 and CDR2 are SEHNR and FQNEAQ (reference sequence). Deletions cut 4 bases from V and 5 bases from J, with 9 bases between. CDR3 nucleotide sequence: TGTGCCAGCAGCTGGGGGGAGAACGAGCAGTACTTC. Translation: CASSWGENEQYF.

The sample holds a few counts of this clonotype. The V call is TRBV19, the J call TRBJ2-5, with a possible D match to TRBD1 (5 bases). The germline gives CDR1 LNHDA, CDR2 SQIVND (reference sequence). This CDR3 has 14 amino acids. With 7 bases removed from V and 2 bases from J, the gap between germline ends came to 14 bases. The CDR3 region is CASTPWGRQETQYF. DNA of the CDR3: TGTGCCAGTACCCCCTGGGGCAGGCAAGAGACCCAGTACTTC.

The table lists this clonotype with many counts. The chain links TRBV6-1 to TRBJ1-1; D unresolved. Trimming took off 3 bases at V and 3 bases at J, with 5 bases between the two ends. The CDR3 spans 12 residues. Germline CDR1 MNHNS, CDR2 SASEGT. The CDR3 here is CASSELYTEAFF. CDR3 bases: TGTGCCAGCAGTGAGTTGTACACTGAAGCTTTCTTT.

This clonotype has more than one count but fewer than ten. This chain connects TRBV20-1 to TRBJ1-6; no clear D gene. Trimming took 4 bases from V and 0 from J, leaving 4 bases between them. From germline, CDR1 is DFQATT and CDR2 SNEGSKA (reference sequence). This CDR3 has 13 residues. For the CDR3, the DNA is TGCAGTGCTAAAAGCTCCTATAATTCACCCCTCCACTTT. It is translated as CSAKSSYNSPLHF.

CDR3 residues: CASSQEPSVPEQYF. The CDR3 DNA reads TGTGCCAGCAGCCAAGAACCCTCCGTCCCCGAGCAGTACTTC. This chain joins TRBV4-2 and TRBJ2-7; unclear D gene. The germline V and J ends were trimmed by 0 bases and 6 bases, with 12 bases remaining between them. From germline, CDR1 is LGHNA and CDR2 YNFKEQ. The CDR3 is 14 residues long.

The sample holds a few counts of this clonotype. The chain uses TRBV29-1 and TRBJ1-1; TRBD1 aligns across 7 bases. The V gene end was trimmed by 5 bases and the J gene end by 4 bases; junction bases not matched to a gene: 4. CDR3 length equals 12 residues. Germline CDR1 and CDR2: SQVTM and ANQGSEA. DNA for the CDR3: TGCAGCGTTACGACAGGGCCCACTGAAGCTTTCTTT. It translates to CSVTTGPTEAFF.

This clonotype was recorded many times. The chain has TRBV12-5 and TRBJ1-1, with D possibly matching TRBD1 (6 bases). Trimming took 6 bases from V and 1 from J, leaving 15 bases between them. CDR1 LGHNT and CDR2 FRNRAP come from the germline V gene. The CDR3 is made up of 15 amino acids. The CDR3 loop is CASGPEGQPNTEAFF. The CDR3 coding sequence is TGTGCTAGTGGCCCTGAGGGACAACCGAACACTGAAGCTTTCTTT. The variable domain in full, with the rest retrieved from reference TRBV12-5 and TRBJ1-1, is DARVTQTPRHKVTEMGQEVTMRCQPILGHNTVFWYRQTMMQGLELLAYFRNRAPLDDSGMPKDRFSAEMPDATLATLKIQPSEPRDSAVYFCASGPEGQPNTEAFFGQGTRLTVV.

The CDR3 nucleotides are TGTGCCAGCAGTGACAGGAGGAGGACTGAAGCTTTCTTT. Its translation: CASSDRRRTEAFF. The chain is built from TRBV6-1 and TRBJ1-1; D unclear. Germline lookup yields CDR1 MNHNS and CDR2 SASEGT. The CDR3 is 13 amino acids. V lost 3 bases and J lost 5, with 10 bases in between.

The chain uses TRBV7-2 and TRBJ2-3; D is uncertain. The V end was cut by 4 bases, the J end by 11 bases, with 16 bases between. CDR3 length equals 13 residues. Germline values: CDR1 SGHTA, CDR2 FQGNSA. Written as DNA, the CDR3 is TGTGCCAGCAGCTCCCCTGTTTCCGTTGAGCAGTATTTT. Translation: CASSSPVSVEQYF.

This clonotype was detected many times. The CDR3 DNA reads as TGTGCCTGGAGTCCCTCAGTATTTGGCTACACCTTC. Residues: CAWSPSVFGYTF. V usage is TRBV30 and J usage is TRBJ1-2, with D hard to call. The V and J ends lost 2 bases and 7 bases respectively, with 11 bases between them. This CDR3 has 12 amino acids. Germline assignment: CDR1 GTSNPN and CDR2 SVGIG (reference sequence).

This clonotype has just a few counts. The chain joins TRBV7-9 to TRBJ2-2; D is unclear. Between the trimmed V and J ends, which lost 5 bases and 6 bases, there was a span of 7 bases. Germline CDR1 reads SEHNR; CDR2 reads FQNEAQ (reference sequence). This CDR3 is 12 amino acids long. The CDR3: CASSPNPGELFF. CDR3 nucleotide sequence: TGTGCCAGCAGCCCTAATCCCGGGGAGCTGTTTTTT.

Worth noting for this clonotype: A clone one base away is much larger, so this may be a read error. The rearrangement joins TRBV12-3 or TRBV12-4 to TRBJ1-5; D is unclear. V was trimmed by 3 bases and J by 4 bases, leaving 10 bases between them. The CDR3 extends over 14 amino acids. CDR3 DNA sequence: TGTGCCAGCAGTTTGAACGGAGCTAATCAGCCCCAGCATTTT. Protein: CASSLNGANQPQHF.

The chain carries TRBV20-1 and TRBJ2-1; 13 bases match TRBD2. Looked up from germline, CDR1 is DFQATT and CDR2 is SNEGSKA (reference sequence). This CDR3 is 15 amino acids long. The CDR3 bases are TGCAGCGGGACTAGCGGGGTAAGCTCCTACAATGAGCAGTTCTTC. Its protein is CSGTSGVSSYNEQFF.

This clonotype was observed a few times. V usage is TRBV5-1 and J usage is TRBJ2-7; TRBD2 matches 14 bases. The CDR3 contains 15 residues. From germline, CDR1 is SGHRS and CDR2 YFSETQ. The ends lost 4 bases at V and 4 bases at J; junction bases unmatched: 4. The CDR3 nucleotides read TGCGCCAGCAGCGAGGGGACTAGCGGGAGTTACGAGCAGTACTTC. It encodes CASSEGTSGSYEQYF.

This clonotype was counted ten times or more. The genes are TRBV11-2 and TRBJ1-1, with D unclear. Looked up from germline, CDR1 is SGHAT and CDR2 is FQNNGV. This CDR3 spans 14 amino acids. The ends were cut back, 0 bases at V and 1 base at J, with 6 bases in the middle. For the CDR3, the DNA is TGTGCCAGCAGCTTAGACAGGAGGAACACTGAAGCTTTCTTT. Protein product: CASSLDRRNTEAFF.

This clonotype was counted ten times or more. The chain has TRBV12-3 or TRBV12-4 and TRBJ1-2; 9 bases map to TRBD1. CDR3 size: 15 residues. V lost 5 bases, J lost 3 bases, and 7 bases stayed unmatched. The CDR3 nucleotides are TGTGCCAGCAGTCCAATACAGGGGGCGGACTATGGCTACACCTTC. Translating gives CASSPIQGADYGYTF.